Listed below are T cell receptor beta chains from one sample, sequenced in a study of shared clonotypes between healthy human individuals. Here immunoSEQ multiplex PCR was the method, and the copy in TCRdb shows in-frame clones only, minus some. The table has approximately 530,000 clones, roughly 95% seen once. The sample comprised naive CD4+ T cells sorted from blood. These receptors all come from a woman between 25 and 40 years old in good health. Each CDR3 is given with its conserved first and last residue. The D gene is left open where the match is weak. Clone size is shown for a subset of rows, as once, few, many or a class of expanded clone.

j_call clone_size v_call d_call cdr3_nt cdr3_aa
TRBJ2-3 NA TRBV6-4 NA TGTGCCAGCAGTGACACCACACGAAGTAAGGGGACCCAATATACGCAGTATTTT CASSDTTRSKGTQYTQYF
TRBJ2-5 NA TRBV2 TRBD2 TGTGCCAGACGGGGGAGCGGGAGGGTCCAAGAGACCCAGTACTTC CARRGSGRVQETQYF
TRBJ1-2 NA TRBV11-3 NA TGCGCCAGCAGCCAAGAGTCTAGTGGGAACAGGGTAGGGGATTATGGCTACACCTTC CASSQESSGNRVGDYGYTF
TRBJ1-4 once TRBV28 NA TGTGCCAGCAGCCCGACAGGACTTAATGAAAAACTGTTTTTT CASSPTGLNEKLFF
TRBJ1-6 NA TRBV5-1 TRBD1 TGCGCCAGCAGCCCGGGACAGGGCAATAATTCACCCCTCCACTTT CASSPGQGNNSPLHF
TRBJ2-7 NA TRBV6-6 NA TGTGCCAGCAGTTACGCGATGGGCTCCTACGAGCAGTACTTC CASSYAMGSYEQYF
TRBJ2-5 NA TRBV7-8 NA TGTGCCAGCAGCTTAGTCTTTCGGAATCAAGAGACCCAGTACTTC CASSLVFRNQETQYF
TRBJ2-1 NA TRBV27 TRBD2 TGTGCCACCTCCGGGTTAGTGGTTCCGGGAGGAAACTTCAATGAGCAGTTCTTC CATSGLVVPGGNFNEQFF
TRBJ2-7 NA TRBV7-6 TRBD1 TGTGCCAGCAGCTCGGGACAGGGGATTTCCTACGAGCAGTACTTC CASSSGQGISYEQYF
TRBJ1-1 NA TRBV6-5 NA TGTGCCAGCACTTACTCAGGGAGATCCAGCACTGAAGCTTTCTTT CASTYSGRSSTEAFF
TRBJ1-2 NA TRBV4-2 NA TGTGCCAGCAGCCAACCGACACCCGGAGGTGGCTACACCTTC CASSQPTPGGGYTF
TRBJ1-1 NA TRBV9 NA TGTGCCAGCAGCGTGGGGTCGGACAGAACCACTGAAGCTTTCTTT CASSVGSDRTTEAFF